The T cell receptor (beta chain) under discussion was sequenced for a study of blood T cells in healthy people across ages. Study-wide results and caveats: Per million T cells, TCR beta diversity dropped about linearly as age rose.

After removal of 0 bases from V and 2 bases from J, the junction contained 6 bases not matched to a gene. In germline, CDR1 is DFQATT, CDR2 SNEGSKA (reference sequence). The CDR3 runs to 15 residues. On this clonotype itself: Its antigen is not identified.

It was with a sample-barcoded 5' primer and a J-beta primer mix that a second PCR of roughly 7 to 12 cycles was run. Any given sample supplied a minimum of 2.5 million CDR3-containing paired-end reads. MiXCR was run by TCRdb on the 5' RACE reads, yielding one entry per CDR3 protein. The table lists about 1.6 million distinct CDR3 sequences, 34% of them singletons, with roughly 12% in the top ten. Sequencing input: blood. V is TRBV20-1 and J is TRBJ2-7; 8 nucleotides agree with TRBD2. The sequence was collected from a woman aged 25-40 years in good health. The CDR3 reads CSARDRAGGAYEQYF. The CDR3 DNA reads TGCAGTGCTAGAGATCGGGCGGGGGGCGCCTACGAGCAGTACTTC.